This T cell receptor (beta chain) stems from a study of T cell responses to AZD1222 COVID-19 vaccine. Notes on the study in general: The breadth and depth of Spike-specific TCRs increased once two AZD1222 doses had been given. Nearly half of the spike-specific TCRs reportedly recognize variant regions that carry no mutations.

Data came from immunoSEQ multiplex PCR; TCRdb stores just in-frame clones and leaves some out. Among roughly 100,000 clones listed, roughly 84% were seen once. For this clone: Its antigen is undetermined.

With V trimmed by 0 bases and J by 6 bases, 6 bases remained unmatched. CDR1 and CDR2 (germline): SGHRS, YFSETQ. The CDR3 is made up of 15 amino acids. This sample comprised peripheral blood, obtained on day 0 of AZD1222 vaccination. The clonotype was recovered from an adult in good health. This chain joins TRBV5-1 and TRBJ2-7, with TRBD1 identical over 10 bases. In nucleotides, the CDR3 is TGCGCCAGCAGCTTGGGACAGGGGGCGACGTTCGAGCAGTACTTC. It yields the protein CASSLGQGATFEQYF.